The present T cell receptor (beta chain) was sequenced within a study of blood T cell repertoires in COVID-19. Study-level information: Acute and convalescent COVID-19 samples came from the United States, Italy and Spain. Sources were T cells, B-cell-depleted T cells, or PBMCs; the material itself was cDNA or gDNA.

Per germline, CDR1 SGHRS and CDR2 YFSETQ. The CDR3 contains 16 residues. The V gene end was trimmed by 4 bases and the J gene end by 6 bases; junction bases not matched to a gene: 13. Per the study methods: Scientists estimated how many nucleated cells there were by amplifying reference gene primers. Assay used: immunoSEQ multiplex PCR; TCRdb lists only in-frame clones, some missing. V, J and clone size were drawn from that table, and D and trimming were deduced from the DNA. The sample includes 200,000 or so clones, about 86% of them seen just once. The sequencing input was peripheral blood. This clonotype was obtained from a woman aged 70-85 years with acute or convalescent COVID-19. The chain employs TRBV5-1 and TRBJ2-7, with 10 bases identical to TRBD2. The chain's CDR3 is CASSPQPSGSSFEQYF. CDR3 DNA sequence: TGCGCCAGCAGCCCGCAACCTAGCGGGAGTAGTTTCGAGCAGTACTTC.